The 19 T cell receptor beta chains below were found in one sample sequenced in a study of neurological immune-mediated disorders. TCRdb called the 5' RACE reads again in MiXCR, with one record for every CDR3 protein. Among roughly 60,000 distinct CDR3 sequences listed, under 5.5% were seen once. Specimen: PBMCs. The receptor set was obtained from a woman aged 50 to 65 with multiple sclerosis.

This clonotype was picked up many times. The V gene is TRBV10-3, the J gene TRBJ1-1; a possible D gene is TRBD1 (6 bases). Germline loops: CDR1 ENHRY, CDR2 SYGVKD. The length of the CDR3 is 12 residues. Between the trimmed V and J ends, which lost 10 bases and 1 base, there was a span of 10 bases. CDR3 nucleotide sequence: TGTGCCACCTGGGGGGCGAACACTGAAGCTTTCTTT. The encoded protein is CATWGANTEAFF.

This clonotype was counted ten times or more. The V and J genes are TRBV7-9 and TRBJ1-2, with TRBD1 identical over 10 bases. Germline V gene data show CDR1 as SEHNR and CDR2 as FQNEAQ (reference sequence). This CDR3 spans 17 amino acids. V was pared by 4 bases and J by 1 base, with 9 bases of the junction left unmatched. CDR3 loop: CASSSPPGQGFNYGYTF. As DNA, the CDR3 is TGTGCCAGCAGCTCCCCCCCGGGACAGGGGTTTAACTATGGCTACACCTTC.

This clonotype showed up many times. This chain links TRBV20-1 with TRBJ2-1; D may be TRBD2 (5 bases). The CDR3 sequence is 13 residues long. CDR1 and CDR2 (germline): DFQATT, SNEGSKA (reference sequence). Trimming stripped 3 bases from V and 4 bases from J, with 10 bases between. The CDR3 reads CSASSGSYNEQFF. Written as DNA, the CDR3 is TGCAGTGCTAGCTCGGGGAGTTACAATGAGCAGTTCTTC.

This clonotype was recorded at least ten times. A read error may produce the germline difference seen at one junction end. The chain has TRBV20-1 and TRBJ1-5; D is perhaps TRBD1 (5 bases). The CDR3 sequence is 16 residues long. The germline V gene encodes CDR1 DFQATT and CDR2 SNEGSKA (reference sequence). The CDR3 spells CSARVSQAGPRQPQNF. The CDR3 DNA is TGCAGTGCTAGAGTAAGTCAGGCAGGGCCACGGCAGCCCCAGAATTTT.

This clonotype was counted only a few times. CDR3 sequence reads: CSASPTSGDYTDTQYF. The CDR3 nucleotides are TGCAGTGCTAGCCCGACTAGCGGGGATTACACAGATACGCAGTATTTT. The rearrangement uses TRBV20-1 and TRBJ2-3; 11 bases fit TRBD2. Germline V gives CDR1 DFQATT, CDR2 SNEGSKA (reference sequence). This CDR3 contains 16 residues. V lost 3 bases to trimming and J lost 2 bases; unmatched junction nucleotides: 7.

This clonotype was observed at least ten times. This chain joins TRBV5-1 and TRBJ1-5, with 7 bases identical to TRBD1. Germline V gene data show CDR1 as SGHRS and CDR2 as YFSETQ. There are 14 residues in the CDR3. The J segment lost 4 bases and the V segment lost 4 bases, leaving 5 bases of the junction unmatched. This chain's CDR3 is CASSRDSGNQPQHF. In nucleotides, the CDR3 is TGCGCCAGCAGCAGGGACAGCGGAAATCAGCCCCAGCATTTT.

This clonotype appeared many times. The chain carries TRBV5-1 and TRBJ2-3, with D possibly being TRBD1 or TRBD2 (5 bases each). There are 15 residues in the CDR3. In germline, CDR1 is SGHRS, CDR2 YFSETQ. V lost 3 bases, J lost 0 bases, and 11 bases lay in between. The CDR3 is CASSSSGDSTDTQYF. The CDR3 nucleotides read TGCGCCAGCAGCTCTTCCGGGGACAGCACAGATACGCAGTATTTT.

This clonotype was counted a few times. Being one base from a much bigger clone, this may be a read error. The missing conserved phenylalanine or tryptophan at the end of this CDR3 makes a read error likely. V gene TRBV12-3 or TRBV12-4 combines with J gene TRBJ1-2, with 9 bases aligning to TRBD1. After removal of 4 bases from V and 3 bases from J, the junction contained 9 bases not matched to a gene. The CDR3 has 16 residues. The CDR3 DNA reads as TGTGCCAGCAGTTCCTTAGGGACAGGGAGGTACTATGGCTACACCTGC. Protein product: CASSSLGTGRYYGYTC.

This clonotype was seen ten or more times. The chain carries TRBV5-1 and TRBJ2-7, with D perhaps matching TRBD2 (5 bases). The CDR3 length is 20 residues. V was cut by 2 bases and J by 5 bases, with 32 bases left in between. Looked up from germline, CDR1 is SGHRS and CDR2 is YFSETQ. The DNA of the CDR3 is TGCGCCAGCAGCTTAGGCCGGGCCAAAAGGACTCTACGAGCATTCCACGAGCAGTACTTC. Amino acids: CASSLGRAKRTLRAFHEQYF.

This clonotype occurred many times. The V call is TRBV7-2, the J call TRBJ2-5; 10 positions agree with TRBD2. This CDR3 has 16 amino acids. V lost 1 base, J lost 8 bases, and 10 bases stayed unmatched. Germline V CDR1 and CDR2: SGHTA, FQGNSA. In DNA form, the CDR3 reads TGTGCCAGCAGCTTAGAAGCGGGGGGGCCTATGGAAACCCAGTACTTC. As protein: CASSLEAGGPMETQYF.

This clonotype showed up just a few times. The chain couples TRBV7-3 to TRBJ2-2, with 10 bases aligning to TRBD2. Per germline, CDR1 SGHTA and CDR2 FQGTGA. The V segment lost 4 bases and the J segment 7 bases; nucleotides outside the gene matches: 9. The CDR3 extends over 16 amino acids. The CDR3 loop reads CASSSSGGAIVGELFF. In DNA form, the CDR3 reads TGTGCCAGCAGCTCGAGCGGGGGGGCCATCGTCGGGGAGCTGTTTTTT.

This chain uses TRBV5-1 with TRBJ2-7, with D unresolved. Per the germline V gene, CDR1 is SGHRS and CDR2 is YFSETQ. The CDR3 consists of 12 residues. V dropped 4 bases and J dropped 4 bases, with 9 bases sitting between them. CDR3 in amino acids: CASSPDWYEQYF. In nucleotides, the CDR3 is TGCGCCAGCAGCCCAGATTGGTACGAGCAGTACTTC.

The rearrangement joins TRBV10-3 to TRBJ1-5; weak D call: TRBD1 (6 bases). Between the trimmed V and J ends, which lost 5 bases and 8 bases, there was a span of 19 bases. From germline, CDR1 is ENHRY and CDR2 SYGVKD. The CDR3 length is 15 residues. CDR3 nucleotides: TGTGCCATCAGTAAACAGCAGGGAAGACAGGAGCCCCAGCATTTT. Protein: CAISKQQGRQEPQHF.

This clonotype was counted many times. This chain uses TRBV20-1 with TRBJ1-1, with unresolved D. The CDR3 has 12 residues. Germline V gene sequence: CDR1 DFQATT, CDR2 SNEGSKA (reference sequence). V lost 0 bases and J lost 5, with 7 bases in between. Written as DNA, the CDR3 is TGCAGTGCTAGAGATGATAGGACTGAAGCTTTCTTT. As protein: CSARDDRTEAFF.

This sequence joins TRBV24-1 and TRBJ2-1, with TRBD2 matching over 11 bases. The CDR3 sequence is 16 residues long. Trimming cost V 2 bases and J 7 bases; bases outside gene matches: 6. Germline V gene data show CDR1 as KGHDR and CDR2 as SFDVKD. This CDR3 is CATSDSGTSGLNEQFF. For the CDR3, the DNA is TGTGCCACCAGTGATTCCGGGACTAGCGGTCTAAATGAGCAGTTCTTC.

This clonotype was seen more than once but under ten times. The chain joins TRBV18 to TRBJ2-3, with D possibly matching TRBD2 (7 bases). V dropped 3 bases and J dropped 4 bases, with 14 bases sitting between them. The germline V gene encodes CDR1 KGHSH and CDR2 LQKENI. This CDR3 comprises 15 residues. As DNA, the CDR3 is TGTGCCAGCTCACCCAAGGTCGGGGGGCCAGATACGCAGTATTTT. Amino acids: CASSPKVGGPDTQYF. Full variable domain (rest looked up from reference TRBV18 and TRBJ2-3): NAGVMQNPRHLVRRRGQEARLRCSPMKGHSHVYWYRQLPEEGLKFMVYLQKENIIDESGMPKERFSAEFPKEGPSILRIQQVVRGDSAAYFCASSPKVGGPDTQYFGPGTRLTVL.

The table lists this clonotype with many counts. The chain joins TRBV7-3 to TRBJ2-2; maybe TRBD1 (6 bases). Germline CDR1 reads SGHTA; CDR2 reads FQGTGA. The V and J ends lost 1 base and 2 bases respectively, with 17 bases between them. The CDR3 consists of 18 residues. DNA for the CDR3: TGTGCCAGCAGCTTAAAGGACTGGGGGCATAAAAACACCGGGGAGCTGTTTTTT. This sequence encodes CASSLKDWGHKNTGELFF.

As regards this clonotype: A much larger clone lies one base from this, so it may be a read error. The J gene is TRBJ1-4, the V gene TRBV20-1; D not certain. The CDR3 is 15 amino acids. Germline V gene lookup returns CDR1 DFQATT and CDR2 SNEGSKA (reference sequence). The CDR3 DNA sequence: TGCAGTGCTAGAACCCCGGCACTGGGGAATGACAAACTGTTTTTT. Its protein product is CSARTPALGNDKLFF.

This clonotype was detected many times. This chain joins TRBV7-2 and TRBJ2-5, with a weak D call TRBD2 (5 bases). This CDR3 has 14 amino acids. V lost 5 bases, J lost 1 base, and 11 bases lay in between. Germline CDR1 reads SGHTA; CDR2 reads FQGNSA. CDR3 nucleotide sequence: TGTGCCAGCAGCAAAGAAGCGGTCCAAGAGACCCAGTACTTC. This codes for CASSKEAVQETQYF.